The present entry profiles one T cell receptor (beta chain) with its context. This entry is derived from a study of blood T cell repertoires in COVID-19. On the study more broadly: There were acute and convalescent COVID-19 samples, and they came from the United States, Italy and Spain. Nucleic acid was either cDNA or gDNA, and it came from T cells, B-cell-depleted T cells, or PBMCs.

Clones were sequenced by immunoSEQ multiplex PCR, and TCRdb holds only the in-frame ones, with some missing. Among 60,000 or so clones listed, 75% to 80% were seen once. The CDR3 extends over 15 amino acids. V was cut by 5 bases and J by 0 bases, with 10 bases left in between. CDR1 and CDR2 (germline): LGHDT, YNNKEL (reference sequence). The sequenced sample was peripheral blood. The gene calls are TRBV3-1 (or the pseudogene TRBV3-2) and TRBJ2-2; possibly TRBD1 for D (6 bases). The receptor was isolated from a human donor in a cohort sampled during active COVID-19. CDR3 sequence: CASSGGHSNTGELFF. CDR3 nucleotides: TGTGCCAGCAGCGGGGGACACTCGAACACCGGGGAGCTGTTTTTT.